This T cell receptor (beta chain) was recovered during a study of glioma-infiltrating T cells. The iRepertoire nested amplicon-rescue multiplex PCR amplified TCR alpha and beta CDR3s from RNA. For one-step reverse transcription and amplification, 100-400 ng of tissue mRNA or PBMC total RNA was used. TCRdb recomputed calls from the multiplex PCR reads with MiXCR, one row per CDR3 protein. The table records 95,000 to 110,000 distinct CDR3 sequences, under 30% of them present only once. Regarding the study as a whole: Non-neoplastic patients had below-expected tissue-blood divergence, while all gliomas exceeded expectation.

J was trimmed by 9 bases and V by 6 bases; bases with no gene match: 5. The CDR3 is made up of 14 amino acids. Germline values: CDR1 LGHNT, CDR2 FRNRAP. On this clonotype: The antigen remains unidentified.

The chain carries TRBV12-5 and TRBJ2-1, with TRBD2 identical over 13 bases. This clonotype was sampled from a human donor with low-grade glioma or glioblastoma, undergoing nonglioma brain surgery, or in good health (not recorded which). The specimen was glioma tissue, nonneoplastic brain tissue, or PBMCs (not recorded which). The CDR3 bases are TGTGCTAGTGGCAGACTAGCGGGGGGTAGTGAGCAGTTCTTC. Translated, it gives CASGRLAGGSEQFF.